The clone carrying this TCR beta chain was observed at least ten times. Its antigen is still unknown. Each CDR3 protein is one row after TCRdb ran MiXCR on the reads. The data show roughly 230,000 distinct CDR3 sequences, with under 8.5% seen just once and roughly 6% held by the top ten. This record belongs to a study of T cell repertoires in cytomegalovirus infection. Looking at the study overall: Both a matching HLA type and CMV infection were indicated by public TCR beta signatures.

Germline CDR1 is SGHTA and CDR2 is FQGNSA. This CDR3 spans 15 amino acids. The V end lost 1 base, the J end lost 3 bases, and 10 bases lay between the germline ends. Findings and limits, study-wide: Carriers of CMV plus the relevant HLA were identified by cumulative public TCR beta family frequency.

The clonotype originates from a human donor in good health (CMV status not recorded). Some clones in this sample may be carry-over from other donors' samples. The sequenced sample was PBMCs. The V call is TRBV7-2, the J call TRBJ1-5; the D gene is possibly TRBD1 (5 bases). For the CDR3, the DNA is TGTGCCAGCAGCTTAGTCGGACAAAACAATCAGCCCCAGCATTTT. It translates to CASSLVGQNNQPQHF.